The clone carrying this T cell receptor (beta chain) was observed a single time. This entry is derived from a study of blood T cell repertoires in COVID-19. The method was immunoSEQ multiplex PCR; TCRdb's version includes in-frame clones alone and lacks a portion of them. The sample has about 220,000 clones, 88% seen once. Participant age was about 18 to 89 years, and participants resided in fewer than 25 US areas. The recovered donors of Cohort 3 showed two negative PCRs, clearance, or symptom resolution. Sequencing was performed on PBMCs or T cells enriched from blood (not recorded which). The clonotype originates from a woman aged 30 to 39 who had recovered from COVID-19.

The CDR3 spells CASSLMVSDGYTF. The CDR3 DNA reads TGCGCCAGCAGCTTGATGGTAAGCGATGGCTACACCTTC. This sequence joins TRBV5-1 and TRBJ1-2; D is unclear. Trimming cost V 1 base and J 6 bases, with 10 bases left between them. The CDR3 has 13 residues. Germline V gene lookup returns CDR1 SGHRS and CDR2 YFSETQ.